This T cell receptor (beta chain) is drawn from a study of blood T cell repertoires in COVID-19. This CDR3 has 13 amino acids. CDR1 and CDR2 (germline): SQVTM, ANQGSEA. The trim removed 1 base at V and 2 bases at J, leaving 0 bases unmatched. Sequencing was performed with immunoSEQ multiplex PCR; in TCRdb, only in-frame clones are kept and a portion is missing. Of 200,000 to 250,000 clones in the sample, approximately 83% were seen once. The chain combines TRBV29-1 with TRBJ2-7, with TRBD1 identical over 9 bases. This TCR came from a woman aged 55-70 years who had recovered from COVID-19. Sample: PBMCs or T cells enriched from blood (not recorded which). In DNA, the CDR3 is TGCAGCGTTGAAGGACAGGGGGCCTACGAGCAGTACTTC. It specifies CSVEGQGAYEQYF.